A single sample is the source of the 26 T cell receptor beta chains below, sequenced in a study of blood T cell repertoires in COVID-19. Data came from immunoSEQ multiplex PCR; TCRdb stores just in-frame clones and leaves some out. Here the sample spans about 320,000 clones, around 86% being singletons. Input material: PBMCs or T cells enriched from blood (not recorded which). These receptors originate from a man aged 55-75 years who had recovered from COVID-19.

V is TRBV11-2 and J is TRBJ1-1; D might be TRBD1 (5 bases). V shed 7 bases and J shed 5 bases, with 17 bases lying between them. From germline, CDR1 is SGHAT and CDR2 FQNNGV. The CDR3 totals 14 residues. CDR3 in DNA: TGTGCCAGCACCCCGGACGGGAGGGGAACTGAAGCTTTCTTT. Translation: CASTPDGRGTEAFF.

In its sample, this clone was seen once. V is TRBV19 and J is TRBJ2-5, with D perhaps TRBD1 (5 bases). CDR3 length: 15 residues. Germline V gene lookup returns CDR1 LNHDA and CDR2 SQIVND (reference sequence). V lost 1 base, J lost 2 bases, and 11 bases lay in between. The CDR3 sequence: CASSIGKGWQETQYF. In nucleotides, the CDR3 is TGTGCCAGTAGTATAGGGAAGGGGTGGCAAGAGACCCAGTACTTC.

The gene calls are TRBV7-3 and TRBJ2-2, with 7 bases lining up with TRBD2. The V segment lost 5 bases and the J segment 0 bases; nucleotides outside the gene matches: 3. Germline assignment: CDR1 SGHTA and CDR2 FQGTGA. CDR3 length: 15 amino acids. The DNA for the CDR3 is TGTGCCAGCAGCCGTGGACTAGCGAACACCGGGGAGCTGTTTTTT. Residues: CASSRGLANTGELFF.

In its sample, this clone was seen once. V and J are TRBV19 and TRBJ2-7, with 7 nucleotides matching TRBD1. Trimming cost V 5 bases and J 7 bases; bases outside gene matches: 8. The length of the CDR3 is 13 residues. CDR1 and CDR2 (germline): LNHDA, SQIVND (reference sequence). This CDR3 is CASSSRDSREQYF. In nucleotides, the CDR3 is TGTGCCAGTAGTTCAAGGGACAGCCGTGAGCAGTACTTC. Combining the CDR3 with reference TRBV19 and TRBJ2-7 gives the whole variable domain DGGITQSPKYLFRKEGQNVTLSCEQNLNHDAMYWYRQDPGQGLRLIYYSQIVNDFQKGDIAEGYSVSREKKESFPLTVTSAQKNPTAFYLCASSSRDSREQYFGPGTRLTVT.

The chain links TRBV4-1 to TRBJ1-1; 9 bases align to TRBD1. V was clipped by 5 bases and J by 7 bases; unmatched bases: 11. The CDR3 runs to 15 residues. Germline CDR1 MGHRA, CDR2 YSYEKL. The chain's CDR3 is CASSKAGTGRYEAFF. The CDR3 DNA reads as TGCGCCAGCAGCAAAGCTGGGACAGGGAGGTATGAAGCTTTCTTT.

V and J are TRBV5-1 and TRBJ2-3, with 13 positions matching TRBD2. Per germline, CDR1 SGHRS and CDR2 YFSETQ. J was trimmed by 3 bases and V by 2 bases; bases with no gene match: 6. The CDR3 loop spans 17 amino acids. CDR3 nucleotides: TGCGCCAGCAGCTTAGGACTAGCGGGAGCTCGGACAGATACGCAGTATTTT. It encodes CASSLGLAGARTDTQYF.

This sequence joins TRBV7-3 and TRBJ2-3; D is possibly TRBD1 (5 bases). Germline CDR1 is SGHTA and CDR2 is FQGTGA. The V gene lost 4 bases and the J gene lost 4 bases, with 9 bases spanning the gap. This CDR3 has 13 amino acids. Here the CDR3 reads CASSSQGADTQYF. In DNA form, the CDR3 reads TGTGCCAGCAGCTCCCAGGGCGCAGATACGCAGTATTTT.

This chain connects TRBV6-2 or TRBV6-3 to TRBJ2-3; 9 bases are shared with TRBD1. CDR1 MNHEY and CDR2 SVGEGT come from the germline V gene. The V segment lost 1 base and the J segment 3 bases; nucleotides outside the gene matches: 14. The CDR3 covers 19 residues. This CDR3 is CASSYFVDRTGVETDTQYF. CDR3 coding DNA: TGTGCCAGCAGTTACTTTGTCGATCGGACAGGGGTGGAAACAGATACGCAGTATTTT.

The chain uses TRBV9 and TRBJ2-2; D is ambiguous. From germline, CDR1 is SGDLS and CDR2 YYNGEE. This CDR3 is 14 amino acids long. The ends were cut back, 0 bases at V and 8 bases at J, with 11 bases in the middle. The CDR3 here is CASSVAAREGELFF. The CDR3 DNA reads as TGTGCCAGCAGCGTAGCTGCCCGTGAGGGGGAGCTGTTTTTT.

V and J are TRBV19 and TRBJ1-2; perhaps TRBD1 as D (5 bases). Germline V gene sequence: CDR1 LNHDA, CDR2 SQIVND (reference sequence). V shed 3 bases and J shed 6 bases, with 23 bases lying between them. The CDR3 is 17 residues long. CDR3 nucleotides: TGTGCCAGTAGTATGTTGTCAGGGTCAAGGCAGTCTAATGGCTACACCTTC. This encodes CASSMLSGSRQSNGYTF.

The genes are TRBV7-2 and TRBJ2-7, with D uncertain. The CDR3 covers 13 residues. Germline V lookup: CDR1 SGHTA, CDR2 FQGNSA. V shed 3 bases and J shed 0 bases, with 6 bases lying between them. The CDR3 sequence is CASSFSPSYEQYF. For the CDR3, the DNA is TGTGCCAGCAGCTTCTCCCCCTCCTACGAGCAGTACTTC. The full variable domain, its missing parts supplied by reference TRBV7-2 and TRBJ2-7, is GAGVSQSPSNKVTEKGKDVELRCDPISGHTALYWYRQSLGQGLEFLIYFQGNSAPDKSGLPSDRFSAERTGGSVSTLTIQRTQQEDSAVYLCASSFSPSYEQYFGPGTRLTVT.

The chain joins TRBV4-1 to TRBJ2-1; D may be TRBD2 (5 bases). The V and J ends lost 1 base and 8 bases respectively, with 15 bases between them. The CDR3 consists of 15 residues. Germline V gene lookup returns CDR1 MGHRA and CDR2 YSYEKL. The CDR3 is CASSQAPHSSDEQFF. CDR3 nucleotides: TGCGCCAGCAGCCAAGCACCCCATAGTAGCGATGAGCAGTTCTTC.

The chain combines TRBV6-5 with TRBJ2-7; TRBD2 matches 14 bases. CDR1 and CDR2 (germline): MNHEY, SVGAGI. Trimming cost V 2 bases and J 7 bases; bases outside gene matches: 4. This CDR3 region has 15 residues. The CDR3 spells CASSYQGLAGGEQYF. The CDR3 DNA reads as TGTGCCAGCAGTTACCAAGGACTAGCGGGAGGTGAGCAGTACTTC.

This chain joins TRBV6-2 or TRBV6-3 and TRBJ2-1; tentative D call: TRBD2 (6 bases). The V end was cut by 5 bases, the J end by 9 bases, with 17 bases between. Germline CDR1 MNHEY, CDR2 SVGEGT. There are 14 residues in the CDR3. The CDR3 nucleotides read TGTGCCAGCAGTAAACTAGGAGGGTTGGGTGAGCAGTTCTTC. Protein sequence: CASSKLGGLGEQFF.

As to this clone: It is unclear where the CDR3 begins or ends on the DNA, so no DNA is shown, and the CDR3 is as TCRdb lists it. The chain joins TRBV21-1 to TRBJ1-5; the D segment call TRBD1 is taken from the table without a DNA check. TRBV21-1 represents a pseudogene. Ends included, the CDR3 has 18 residues. The CDR3 sequence is CASSKVGTGTYSNQPQHF.

The chain links TRBV6-5 to TRBJ2-7; 8 nucleotides align to TRBD2. CDR1 and CDR2 (germline): MNHEY, SVGAGI. There are 14 residues in the CDR3. V gave up 6 bases and J gave up 3 bases; unmatched junction bases: 7. The CDR3 region has the DNA TGTGCCAGCAGACGCGGGAGGACCTACTACGAGCAGTACTTC. Its translation is CASRRGRTYYEQYF.

The rearrangement joins TRBV27 to TRBJ2-7, with TRBD2 identical over 11 bases. In germline, CDR1 is MNHEY, CDR2 SMNVEV (reference sequence). CDR3 size: 15 residues. The V and J ends lost 6 bases and 4 bases, in that order; junction bases with no gene match: 8. Here the CDR3 reads CASSKPGLAVYEQYF. The CDR3 DNA is TGTGCCAGCAGCAAACCGGGACTAGCGGTATACGAGCAGTACTTC.

The rearrangement links TRBV9 to TRBJ2-7, with 7 bases lining up with TRBD1. Trimming removed 4 bases from V and 3 bases from J; junction bases left unmatched: 19. The germline gives CDR1 SGDLS, CDR2 YYNGEE. The CDR3 spans 18 residues. This CDR3 reads CASSLLFRRDSCLYEQYF. The CDR3 bases are TGTGCCAGCAGCCTCCTGTTCCGCCGGGACAGCTGCCTCTACGAGCAGTACTTC.

The V and J genes are TRBV19 and TRBJ2-1; 10 bases map to TRBD2. Germline V gene sequence: CDR1 LNHDA, CDR2 SQIVND (reference sequence). J was trimmed by 3 bases and V by 3 bases; bases with no gene match: 8. The CDR3 length is 17 residues. The CDR3 nucleotides read TGTGCCAGTAGTATGGCCCCTTCTAGCGGGAGCTACAATGAGCAGTTCTTC. As protein: CASSMAPSSGSYNEQFF.

The CDR3 coding sequence is TGTGCCAGCAGTGTCGGACAGGGGGCCGCTGAAGCTTTCTTT. Encoded protein: CASSVGQGAAEAFF. The rearrangement links TRBV6-4 to TRBJ1-1, with 11 bases identical to TRBD1. The J segment lost 6 bases and the V segment lost 4 bases, leaving 4 bases of the junction unmatched. This CDR3 region has 14 residues. Germline V gene lookup returns CDR1 MRHNA and CDR2 SNTAGT.

The chain links TRBV2 to TRBJ2-5; D not resolved. CDR1 and CDR2 from the germline V gene are SNHLY and FYNNEI. The CDR3 runs to 12 residues. V was trimmed by 6 bases and J by 0 bases, leaving 5 bases between them. Written as DNA, the CDR3 is TGTGCCAGCAGGAGAGACCAAGAGACCCAGTACTTC. Its protein is CASRRDQETQYF.

The chain combines TRBV3-1 (or the pseudogene TRBV3-2) with TRBJ2-5, with 7 bases aligning to TRBD1. The CDR3 is 15 residues long. CDR1 is LGHDT, CDR2 YNNKEL, per germline (reference sequence). Trimming at V came to 5 bases and at J to 2 bases, leaving 8 bases not matched to a gene. The CDR3 nucleotides read TGTGCCAGCAGCAACAGGGGACGGAGACAAGAGACCCAGTACTTC. This translates into CASSNRGRRQETQYF.

The chain combines TRBV10-3 with TRBJ2-7; 8 nucleotides agree with TRBD2. CDR3 size: 17 residues. The ends lost 0 bases at V and 1 base at J; junction bases unmatched: 8. Germline CDR1 reads ENHRY; CDR2 reads SYGVKD. The CDR3 reads CAISESIVAGPSYEQYF. In nucleotides, the CDR3 is TGTGCCATCAGTGAGTCGATAGTAGCGGGACCTTCCTACGAGCAGTACTTC.

J is TRBJ1-5 and V is TRBV2; 7 bases are a match to TRBD1. The junction had 8 bases not matched to a gene; V was cut back by 5 bases and J by 7 bases. Per germline, CDR1 SNHLY and CDR2 FYNNEI. The length of the CDR3 is 14 residues. This chain's CDR3 is CASSTQTGRQPQHF. Here the CDR3 DNA reads TGTGCCAGCAGTACCCAGACAGGGAGGCAGCCCCAGCATTTT.

This clone was detected once. The chain is built from TRBV6-5 and TRBJ1-5, with 7 positions matching TRBD1. There are 15 residues in the CDR3. The V gene's germline CDR1 is MNHEY and CDR2 SVGAGI. V trimming: 5 bases; J trimming: 3 bases; junction bases outside the gene matches: 7. The CDR3 region is CASSTSGTVNQPQHF. In DNA, the CDR3 is TGTGCCAGCAGTACGTCCGGGACAGTCAATCAGCCCCAGCATTTT.

This chain uses TRBV28 with TRBJ1-1, with 9 nucleotides matching TRBD1. V was clipped by 6 bases and J by 10 bases; unmatched bases: 9. The length of the CDR3 is 13 residues. From germline, CDR1 is MDHEN and CDR2 SYDVKM. The CDR3, as DNA: TGTGCCAGCAGCTACCCGGGACAGGGCGCAGCTTTCTTT. Translating it yields CASSYPGQGAAFF.